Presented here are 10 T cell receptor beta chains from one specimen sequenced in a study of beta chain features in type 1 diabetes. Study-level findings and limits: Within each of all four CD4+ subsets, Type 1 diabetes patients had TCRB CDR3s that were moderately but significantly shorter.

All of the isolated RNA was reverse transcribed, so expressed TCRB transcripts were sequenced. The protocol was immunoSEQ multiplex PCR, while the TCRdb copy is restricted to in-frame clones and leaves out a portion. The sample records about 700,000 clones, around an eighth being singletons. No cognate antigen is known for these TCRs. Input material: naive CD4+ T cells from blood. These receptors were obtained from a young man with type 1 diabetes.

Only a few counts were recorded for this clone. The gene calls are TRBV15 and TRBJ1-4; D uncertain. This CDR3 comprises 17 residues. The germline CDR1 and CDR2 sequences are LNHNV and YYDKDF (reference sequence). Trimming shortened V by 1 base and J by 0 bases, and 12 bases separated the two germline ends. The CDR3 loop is CATSRGPIFATNEKLFF. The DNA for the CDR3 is TGTGCCACCAGCAGAGGTCCGATATTTGCAACTAATGAAAAACTGTTTTTT.

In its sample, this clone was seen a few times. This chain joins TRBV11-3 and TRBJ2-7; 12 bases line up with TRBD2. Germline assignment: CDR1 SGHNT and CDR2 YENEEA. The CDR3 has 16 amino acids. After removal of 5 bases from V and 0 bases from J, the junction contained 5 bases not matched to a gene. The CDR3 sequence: CASSLGLAGSSYEQYF. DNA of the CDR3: TGTGCCAGCAGCCTCGGACTAGCGGGGTCCTCCTACGAGCAGTACTTC.

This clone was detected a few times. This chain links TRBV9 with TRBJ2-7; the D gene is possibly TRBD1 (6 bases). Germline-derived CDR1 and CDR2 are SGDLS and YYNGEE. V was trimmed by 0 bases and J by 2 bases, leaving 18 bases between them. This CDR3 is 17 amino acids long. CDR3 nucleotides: TGTGCCAGCAGCGTAGGTCCTCCCGGGGCAGGGGCCTACGAGCAGTACTTC. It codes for CASSVGPPGAGAYEQYF.

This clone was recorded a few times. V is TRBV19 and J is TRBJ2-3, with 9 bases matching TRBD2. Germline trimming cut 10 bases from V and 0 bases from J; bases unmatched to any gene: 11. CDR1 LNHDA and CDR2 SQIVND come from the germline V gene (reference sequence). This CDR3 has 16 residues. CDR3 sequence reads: CATGSSGSTSTDTQYF. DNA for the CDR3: TGTGCCACAGGGAGTAGCGGGAGCACTAGCACAGATACGCAGTATTTT.

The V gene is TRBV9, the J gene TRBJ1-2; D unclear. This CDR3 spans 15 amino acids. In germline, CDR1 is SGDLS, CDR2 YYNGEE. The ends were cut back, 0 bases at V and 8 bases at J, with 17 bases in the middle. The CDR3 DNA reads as TGTGCCAGCAGCGTAGCGGCTCCTGGCCTTCGGGGCTACACCTTC. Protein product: CASSVAAPGLRGYTF. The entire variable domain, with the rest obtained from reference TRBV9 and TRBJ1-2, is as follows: DSGVTQTPKHLITATGQRVTLRCSPRSGDLSVYWYQQSLDQGLQFLIQYYNGEERAKGNILERFSAQQFPDLHSELNLSSLELGDSALYFCASSVAAPGLRGYTFGSGTRLTVV.

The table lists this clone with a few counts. In DNA form, the CDR3 reads TGTGCCAGCAGCTTGATAACACTAGCCTTCACCGGGGAGCTGTTTTTT. Translating gives CASSLITLAFTGELFF. The chain is built from TRBV7-9 and TRBJ2-2; D might be TRBD2 (6 bases). This CDR3 is 16 amino acids long. Between the trimmed V and J ends, which lost 3 bases and 4 bases, there was a span of 15 bases. Germline lookup yields CDR1 SEHNR and CDR2 FQNEAQ (reference sequence).

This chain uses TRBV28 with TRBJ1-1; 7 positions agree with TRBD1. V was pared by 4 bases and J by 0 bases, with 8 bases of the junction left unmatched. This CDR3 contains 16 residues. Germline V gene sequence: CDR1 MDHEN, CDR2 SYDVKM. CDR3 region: CASSSPGQFLNTEAFF. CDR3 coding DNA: TGTGCCAGCAGTTCACCGGGACAGTTTTTGAACACTGAAGCTTTCTTT.

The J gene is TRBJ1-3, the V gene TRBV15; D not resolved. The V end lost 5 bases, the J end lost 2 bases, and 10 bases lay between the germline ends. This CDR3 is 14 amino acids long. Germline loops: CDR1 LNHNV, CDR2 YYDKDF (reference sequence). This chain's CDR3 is CATSDLGPGNTIYF. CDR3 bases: TGTGCCACCAGCGATTTGGGTCCTGGAAACACCATATATTTT.

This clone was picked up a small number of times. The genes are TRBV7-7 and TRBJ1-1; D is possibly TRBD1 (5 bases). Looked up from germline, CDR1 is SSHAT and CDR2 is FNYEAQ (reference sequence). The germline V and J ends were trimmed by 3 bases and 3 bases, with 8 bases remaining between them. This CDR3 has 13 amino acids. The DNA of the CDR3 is TGTGCCAGCAGCTTGGGGCGGTACACTGAAGCTTTCTTT. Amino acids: CASSLGRYTEAFF.

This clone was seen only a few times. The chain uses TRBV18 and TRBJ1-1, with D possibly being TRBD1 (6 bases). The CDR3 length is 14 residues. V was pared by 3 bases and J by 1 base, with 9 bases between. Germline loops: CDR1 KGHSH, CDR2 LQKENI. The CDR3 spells CASSPSRGNTEAFF. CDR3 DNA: TGTGCCAGCTCACCCTCCAGGGGGAACACTGAAGCTTTCTTT.